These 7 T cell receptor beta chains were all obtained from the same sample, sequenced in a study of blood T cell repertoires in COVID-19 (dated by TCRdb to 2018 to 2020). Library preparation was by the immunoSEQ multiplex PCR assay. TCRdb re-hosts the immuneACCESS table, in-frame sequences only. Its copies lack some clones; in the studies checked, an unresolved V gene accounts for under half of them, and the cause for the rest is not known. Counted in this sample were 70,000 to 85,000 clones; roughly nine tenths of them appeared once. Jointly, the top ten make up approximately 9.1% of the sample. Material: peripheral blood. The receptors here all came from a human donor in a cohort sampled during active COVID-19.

CDR3 loop: CASSRDTLINYGYTF. CDR3 DNA sequence: TGTGCCAGTAGCCGGGACACCTTAATTAACTATGGCTACACCTTC. The chain employs TRBV19 and TRBJ1-2; a possible D gene is TRBD1 (6 bases). Trimming removed 6 bases from V and 1 base from J, with 15 bases in between. This CDR3 spans 15 amino acids. Germline V lookup: CDR1 LNHDA, CDR2 SQIVND (reference sequence).

The CDR3 protein is CASSFNRDTRQETQYF. CDR3 sequence (DNA): TGCGCCAGCAGCTTTAACCGGGACACACGCCAAGAGACCCAGTACTTC. The J gene is TRBJ2-5, the V gene TRBV5-1; D is possibly TRBD1 (6 bases). Germline loops: CDR1 SGHRS, CDR2 YFSETQ. This CDR3 contains 16 residues. Trimming shortened V by 2 bases and J by 1 base, and 15 bases separated the two germline ends.

CDR3 residues: CASSPGLPPDTQYF. CDR3 sequence (DNA): TGTGCCAGCAGTCCCGGACTTCCTCCAGATACGCAGTATTTT. The chain employs TRBV16 and TRBJ2-3; TRBD2 is a possible D gene (5 bases). The V end lost 6 bases, the J end lost 4 bases, and 14 bases lay between the germline ends. This CDR3 comprises 14 residues. The germline gives CDR1 KGHSY, CDR2 FQNENV.

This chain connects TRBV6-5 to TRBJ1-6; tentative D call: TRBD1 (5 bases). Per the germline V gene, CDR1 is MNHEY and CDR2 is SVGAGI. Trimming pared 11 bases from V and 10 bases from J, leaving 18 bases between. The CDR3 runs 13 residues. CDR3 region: CAGSRVNGSPLHF. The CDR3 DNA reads TGTGCCGGAAGCAGGGTGAATGGGTCACCCCTCCACTTT.

The CDR3 nucleotides read TGTGCCAGCAGCGTAGGAAGGACAGGGGAGGCCTACGAGCAGTACTTC. Translated: CASSVGRTGEAYEQYF. V gene TRBV9 combines with J gene TRBJ2-7; 9 bases fit TRBD1. Germline CDR1 and CDR2: SGDLS and YYNGEE. V dropped 0 bases and J dropped 2; count of bases not matched to a gene: 6. The CDR3 has 16 amino acids.

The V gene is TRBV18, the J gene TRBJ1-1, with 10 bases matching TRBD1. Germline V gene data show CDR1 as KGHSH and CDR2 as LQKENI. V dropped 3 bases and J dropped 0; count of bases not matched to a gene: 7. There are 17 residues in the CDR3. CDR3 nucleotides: TGTGCCAGCTCACCGGGGACAGGGGTTTTGGTGAACACTGAAGCTTTCTTT. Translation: CASSPGTGVLVNTEAFF.

The CDR3 sequence: CASSTRQVGSGANVLTF. In DNA, the CDR3 is TGTGCCAGTAGTACCCGACAGGTGGGCTCTGGGGCCAACGTCCTGACTTTC. The chain employs TRBV19 and TRBJ2-6; TRBD1 might be the D (6 bases). Trimming pared 4 bases from V and 0 bases from J, leaving 13 bases between. The CDR3 is 17 amino acids. Germline lookup yields CDR1 LNHDA and CDR2 SQIVND (reference sequence).